The 3 T cell receptor beta chains listed next were all sequenced from one sample in a study of blood T cells in healthy people across ages. With a J-beta primer mix and a sample-barcoded 5' primer, a second PCR ran roughly 6 to 12 cycles. TCRdb re-called the 5' RACE reads with MiXCR, one entry per CDR3 protein. The data show about 1.6 million distinct CDR3 sequences, approximately 32% seen once. Sequenced input: blood. These receptor sequences come from a woman in her twenties or thirties in good health.

This clonotype was counted only a few times. The chain has TRBV20-1 and TRBJ2-3, with D possibly being TRBD1 (7 bases). The CDR3 is 11 residues long. Germline V gene data show CDR1 as DFQATT and CDR2 as SNEGSKA (reference sequence). CDR3 in amino acids: CRTGTADTQYF. CDR3 coding DNA: TGCAGGACAGGGACTGCAGATACGCAGTATTTT.

The gene calls are TRBV11-2 and TRBJ2-3; TRBD2 might be the D (6 bases). Looked up from germline, CDR1 is SGHAT and CDR2 is FQNNGV. The CDR3 covers 16 residues. V shed 2 bases and J shed 3 bases, with 15 bases lying between them. The CDR3 protein is CASSLMSRDWTDTQYF. DNA for the CDR3: TGTGCCAGCAGCTTAATGTCCCGGGACTGGACAGATACGCAGTATTTT.

Points on this clonotype: Given a much more abundant clone one base away, this may be a read error. This sequence joins TRBV29-1 and TRBJ2-7; TRBD1 might be the D (6 bases). The CDR3 is 12 residues long. The V end lost 6 bases, the J end lost 2 bases, and 11 bases lay between the germline ends. Looked up from germline, CDR1 is SQVTM and CDR2 is ANQGSEA. The CDR3 DNA is TGCAGCGTCCAGGGGTTCCCCTACGAGCAGTACTTC. Translated: CSVQGFPYEQYF.